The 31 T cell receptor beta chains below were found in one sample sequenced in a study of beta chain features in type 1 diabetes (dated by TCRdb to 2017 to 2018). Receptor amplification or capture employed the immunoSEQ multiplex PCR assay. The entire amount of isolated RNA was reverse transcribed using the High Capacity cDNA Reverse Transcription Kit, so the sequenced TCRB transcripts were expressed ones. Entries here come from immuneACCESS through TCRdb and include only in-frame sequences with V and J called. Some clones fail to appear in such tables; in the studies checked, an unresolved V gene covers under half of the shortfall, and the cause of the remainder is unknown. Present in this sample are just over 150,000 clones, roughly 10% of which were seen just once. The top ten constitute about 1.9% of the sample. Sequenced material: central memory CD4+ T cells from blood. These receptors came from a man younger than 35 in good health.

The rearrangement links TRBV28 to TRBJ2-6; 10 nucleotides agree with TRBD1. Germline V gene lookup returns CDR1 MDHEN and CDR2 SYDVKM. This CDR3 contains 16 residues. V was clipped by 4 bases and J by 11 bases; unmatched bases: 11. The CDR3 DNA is TGTGCCAGCAGTTCCCAACAGACAGGGGGCTTTCACGTCCTGACTTTC. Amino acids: CASSSQQTGGFHVLTF.

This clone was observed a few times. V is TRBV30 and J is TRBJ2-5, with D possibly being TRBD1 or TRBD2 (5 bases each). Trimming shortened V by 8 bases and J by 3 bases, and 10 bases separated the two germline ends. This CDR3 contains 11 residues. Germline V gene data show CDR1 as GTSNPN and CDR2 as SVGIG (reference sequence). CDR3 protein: CATLGEETQYF. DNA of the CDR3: TGTGCCACACTGGGGGAAGAGACCCAGTACTTC.

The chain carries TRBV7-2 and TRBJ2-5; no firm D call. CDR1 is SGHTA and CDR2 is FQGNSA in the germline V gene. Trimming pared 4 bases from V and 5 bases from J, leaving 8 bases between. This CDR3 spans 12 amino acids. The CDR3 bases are TGTGCCAGCAGCTCTTATGCCGAGACCCAGTACTTC. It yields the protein CASSSYAETQYF.

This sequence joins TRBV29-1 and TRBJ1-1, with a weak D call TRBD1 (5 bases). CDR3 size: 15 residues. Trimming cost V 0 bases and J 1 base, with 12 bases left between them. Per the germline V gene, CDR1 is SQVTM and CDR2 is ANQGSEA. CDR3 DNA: TGCAGCGTTGAAGAAGGGCACAGGTCGAACACTGAAGCTTTCTTT. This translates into CSVEEGHRSNTEAFF.

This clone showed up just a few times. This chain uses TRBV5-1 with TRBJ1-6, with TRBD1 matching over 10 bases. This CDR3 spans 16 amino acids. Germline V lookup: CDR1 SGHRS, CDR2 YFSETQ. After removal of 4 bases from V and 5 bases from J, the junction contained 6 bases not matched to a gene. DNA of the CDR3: TGCGCCAGCAGCGCCCAGACAGGGGGCGATAATTCACCCCTCCACTTT. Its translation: CASSAQTGGDNSPLHF.

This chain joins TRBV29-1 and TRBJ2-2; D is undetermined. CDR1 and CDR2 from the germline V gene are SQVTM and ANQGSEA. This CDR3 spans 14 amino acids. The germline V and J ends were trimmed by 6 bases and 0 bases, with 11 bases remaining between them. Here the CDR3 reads CSVGKTANTGELFF. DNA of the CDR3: TGCAGCGTGGGGAAGACGGCGAACACCGGGGAGCTGTTTTTT.

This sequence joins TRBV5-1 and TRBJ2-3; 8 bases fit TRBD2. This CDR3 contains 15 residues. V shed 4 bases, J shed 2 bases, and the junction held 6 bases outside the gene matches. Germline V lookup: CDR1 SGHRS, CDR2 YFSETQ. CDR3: CASSRAGANTDTQYF. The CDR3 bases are TGCGCCAGCAGCCGAGCGGGGGCAAACACAGATACGCAGTATTTT.

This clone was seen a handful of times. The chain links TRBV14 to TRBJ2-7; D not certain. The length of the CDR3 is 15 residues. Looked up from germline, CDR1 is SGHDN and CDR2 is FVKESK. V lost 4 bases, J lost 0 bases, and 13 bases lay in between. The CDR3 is CASSLMANPSYEQYF. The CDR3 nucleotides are TGTGCCAGCAGCCTCATGGCCAATCCCTCCTACGAGCAGTACTTC. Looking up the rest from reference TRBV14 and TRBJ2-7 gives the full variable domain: EAGVTQFPSHSVIEKGQTVTLRCDPISGHDNLYWYRRVMGKEIKFLLHFVKESKQDESGMPNNRFLAERTGGTYSTLKVQPAELEDSGVYFCASSLMANPSYEQYFGPGTRLTVT.

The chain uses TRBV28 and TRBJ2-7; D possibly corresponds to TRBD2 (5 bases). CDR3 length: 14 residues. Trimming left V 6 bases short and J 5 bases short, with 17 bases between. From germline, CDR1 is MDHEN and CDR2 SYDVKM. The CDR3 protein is CASSTPSGVNEQYF. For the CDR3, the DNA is TGTGCCAGCAGCACCCCATCCGGGGTCAACGAGCAGTACTTC.

CDR3 sequence reads: CASSTRLADEQYF. The CDR3 bases are TGCGCCAGCAGCACAAGGCTAGCGGACGAGCAGTACTTC. The chain uses TRBV4-1 and TRBJ2-7, with TRBD2 matching 7 bases. Germline V gene sequence: CDR1 MGHRA, CDR2 YSYEKL. Trimming removed 5 bases from V and 5 bases from J; junction bases left unmatched: 6. The CDR3 is made up of 13 amino acids.

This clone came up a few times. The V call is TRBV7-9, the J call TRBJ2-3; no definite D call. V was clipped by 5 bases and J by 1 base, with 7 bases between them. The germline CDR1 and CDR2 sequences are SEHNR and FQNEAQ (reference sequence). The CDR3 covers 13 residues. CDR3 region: CASSRPGTDTQYF. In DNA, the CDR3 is TGTGCCAGCAGCCGACCAGGCACAGATACGCAGTATTTT. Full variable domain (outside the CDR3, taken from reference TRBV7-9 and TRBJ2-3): DTGVSQNPRHKITKRGQNVTFRCDPISEHNRLYWYRQTLGQGPEFLTYFQNEAQLEKSRLLSDRFSAERPKGSFSTLEIQRTEQGDSAMYLCASSRPGTDTQYFGPGTRLTVL.

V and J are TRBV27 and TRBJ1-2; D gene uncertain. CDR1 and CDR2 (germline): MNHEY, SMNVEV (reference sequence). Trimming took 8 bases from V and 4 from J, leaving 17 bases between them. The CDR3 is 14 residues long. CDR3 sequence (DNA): TGTGCCAGCGGAAAGACCCCAGATCTCTATGGCTACACCTTC. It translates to CASGKTPDLYGYTF.

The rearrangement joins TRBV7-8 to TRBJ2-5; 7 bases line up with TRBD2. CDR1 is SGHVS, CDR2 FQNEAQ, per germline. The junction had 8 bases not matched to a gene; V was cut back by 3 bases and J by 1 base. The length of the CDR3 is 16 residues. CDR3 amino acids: CASSLVGRLAQETQYF. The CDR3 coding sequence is TGTGCCAGCAGCTTGGTGGGGCGACTAGCCCAAGAGACCCAGTACTTC.

The CDR3 loop reads CASSLVHSGFTGELFF. For the CDR3, the DNA is TGTGCCAGCAGCTTAGTTCATAGCGGGTTCACCGGGGAGCTGTTTTTT. J is TRBJ2-2 and V is TRBV13; 7 bases are a match to TRBD2. CDR1 and CDR2 from the germline V gene are PRHDT and FYEKMQ (reference sequence). The CDR3 has 16 residues. V lost 1 base and J lost 4; bases outside the gene matches: 6.

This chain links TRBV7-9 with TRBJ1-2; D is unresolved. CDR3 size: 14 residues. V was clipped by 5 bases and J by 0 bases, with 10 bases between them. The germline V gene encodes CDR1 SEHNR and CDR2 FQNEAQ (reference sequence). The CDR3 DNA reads TGTGCCAGCAGCCTCTACGGGACTAACTATGGCTACACCTTC. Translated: CASSLYGTNYGYTF.

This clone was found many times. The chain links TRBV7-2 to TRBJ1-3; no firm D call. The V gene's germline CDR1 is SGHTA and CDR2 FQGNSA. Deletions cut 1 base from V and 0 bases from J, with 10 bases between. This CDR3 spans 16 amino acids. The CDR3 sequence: CASSLVVNLSGNTIYF. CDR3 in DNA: TGTGCCAGCAGCTTAGTCGTCAACCTCTCTGGAAACACCATATATTTT. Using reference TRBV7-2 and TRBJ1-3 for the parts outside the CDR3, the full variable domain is GAGVSQSPSNKVTEKGKDVELRCDPISGHTALYWYRQSLGQGLEFLIYFQGNSAPDKSGLPSDRFSAERTGGSVSTLTIQRTQQEDSAVYLCASSLVVNLSGNTIYFGEGSWLTVV.

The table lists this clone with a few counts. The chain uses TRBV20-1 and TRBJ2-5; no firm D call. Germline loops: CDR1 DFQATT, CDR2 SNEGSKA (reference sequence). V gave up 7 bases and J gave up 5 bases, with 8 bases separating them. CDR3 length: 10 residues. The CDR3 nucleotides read TGCAGTGGGGTGTGGGAGACCCAGTACTTC. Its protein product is CSGVWETQYF.

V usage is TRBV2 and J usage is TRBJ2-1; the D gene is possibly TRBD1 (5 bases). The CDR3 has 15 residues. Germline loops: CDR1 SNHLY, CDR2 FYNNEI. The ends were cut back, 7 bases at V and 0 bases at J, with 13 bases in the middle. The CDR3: CASTQDISSYNEQFF. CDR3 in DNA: TGTGCCAGCACACAGGATATAAGCTCCTACAATGAGCAGTTCTTC.

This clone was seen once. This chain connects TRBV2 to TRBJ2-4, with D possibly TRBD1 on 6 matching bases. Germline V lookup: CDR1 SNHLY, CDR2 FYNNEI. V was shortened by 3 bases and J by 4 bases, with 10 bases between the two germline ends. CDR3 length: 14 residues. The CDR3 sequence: CASSDRGLKNIQYF. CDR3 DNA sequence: TGTGCCAGCAGTGACAGGGGCCTAAAAAACATTCAGTACTTC. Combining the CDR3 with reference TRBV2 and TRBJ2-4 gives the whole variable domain EPEVTQTPSHQVTQMGQEVILRCVPISNHLYFYWYRQILGQKVEFLVSFYNNEISEKSEIFDDQFSVERPDGSNFTLKIRSTKLEDSAMYFCASSDRGLKNIQYFGAGTRLSVL.

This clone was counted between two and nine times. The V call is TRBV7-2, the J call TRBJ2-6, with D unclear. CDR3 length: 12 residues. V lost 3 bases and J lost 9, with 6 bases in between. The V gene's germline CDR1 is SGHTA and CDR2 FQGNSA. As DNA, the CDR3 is TGTGCCAGCAGCTTGGTTGGCAACGTCCTGACTTTC. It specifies CASSLVGNVLTF.

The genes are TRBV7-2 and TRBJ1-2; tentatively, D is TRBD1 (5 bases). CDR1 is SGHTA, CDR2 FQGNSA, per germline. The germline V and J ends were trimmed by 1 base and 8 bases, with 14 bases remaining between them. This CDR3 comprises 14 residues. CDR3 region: CASSLGNRQQGYTF. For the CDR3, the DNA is TGTGCCAGCAGCTTAGGGAACAGGCAACAAGGCTACACCTTC.

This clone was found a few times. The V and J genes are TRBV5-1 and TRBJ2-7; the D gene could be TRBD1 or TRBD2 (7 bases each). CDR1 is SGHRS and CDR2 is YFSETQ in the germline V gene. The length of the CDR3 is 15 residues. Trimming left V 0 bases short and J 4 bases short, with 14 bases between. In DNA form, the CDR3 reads TGCGCCAGCAGCTTGGGAGCAGCGGGACAGTACGAGCAGTACTTC. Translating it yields CASSLGAAGQYEQYF.

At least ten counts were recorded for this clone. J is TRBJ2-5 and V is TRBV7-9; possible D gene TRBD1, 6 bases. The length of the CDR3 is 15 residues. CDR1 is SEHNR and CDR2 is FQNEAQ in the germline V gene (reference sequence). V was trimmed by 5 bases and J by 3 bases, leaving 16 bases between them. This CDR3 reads CASSPDRFREETQYF. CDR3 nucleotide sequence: TGTGCCAGCAGCCCCGACAGGTTTCGGGAAGAGACCCAGTACTTC.

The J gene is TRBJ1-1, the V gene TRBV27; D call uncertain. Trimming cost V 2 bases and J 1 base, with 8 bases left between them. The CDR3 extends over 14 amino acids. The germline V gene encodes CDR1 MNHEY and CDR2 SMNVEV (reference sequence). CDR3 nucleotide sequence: TGTGCCAGCAGTTTAAACCGCCCGAACACTGAAGCTTTCTTT. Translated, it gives CASSLNRPNTEAFF.

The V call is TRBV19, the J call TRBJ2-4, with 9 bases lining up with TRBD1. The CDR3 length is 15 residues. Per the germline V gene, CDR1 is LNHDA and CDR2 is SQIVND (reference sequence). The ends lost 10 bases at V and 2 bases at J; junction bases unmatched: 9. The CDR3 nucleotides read TGTGCCACCCATCGGACAGGGGCGCCCAAAAACATTCAGTACTTC. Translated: CATHRTGAPKNIQYF. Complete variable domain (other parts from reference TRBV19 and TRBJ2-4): DGGITQSPKYLFRKEGQNVTLSCEQNLNHDAMYWYRQDPGQGLRLIYYSQIVNDFQKGDIAEGYSVSREKKESFPLTVTSAQKNPTAFYLCATHRTGAPKNIQYFGAGTRLSVL.

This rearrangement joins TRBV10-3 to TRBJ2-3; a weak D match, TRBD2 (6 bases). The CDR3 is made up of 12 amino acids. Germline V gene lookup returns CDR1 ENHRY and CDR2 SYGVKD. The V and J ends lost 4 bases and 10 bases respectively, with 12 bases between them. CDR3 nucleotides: TGTGCCATCAGTGGAGCCGGGACTTCGCAGTATTTT. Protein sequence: CAISGAGTSQYF.

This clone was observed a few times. The DNA of the CDR3 is TGTGCCATCAGTGAGTCGAGGGCAGGGAGGGACGAGCAGTACTTC. It yields the protein CAISESRAGRDEQYF. The chain couples TRBV10-3 to TRBJ2-7; 7 bases map to TRBD2. Germline CDR1 and CDR2: ENHRY and SYGVKD. With 0 bases clipped from V and 5 bases from J, the junction kept 7 bases outside the gene matches. The CDR3 is made up of 15 amino acids.

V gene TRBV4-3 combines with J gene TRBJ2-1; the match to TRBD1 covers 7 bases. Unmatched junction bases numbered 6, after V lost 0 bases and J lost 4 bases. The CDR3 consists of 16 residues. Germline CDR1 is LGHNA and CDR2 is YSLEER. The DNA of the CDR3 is TGCGCCAGCAGCCAAGACGGCAGGGGACAGTACAATGAGCAGTTCTTC. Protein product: CASSQDGRGQYNEQFF.

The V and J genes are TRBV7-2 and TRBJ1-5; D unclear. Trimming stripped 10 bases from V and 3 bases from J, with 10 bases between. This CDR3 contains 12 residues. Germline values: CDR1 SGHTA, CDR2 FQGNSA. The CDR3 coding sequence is TGTGCCACCTCTCCGTCCAATCAGCCCCAGCATTTT. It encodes CATSPSNQPQHF.

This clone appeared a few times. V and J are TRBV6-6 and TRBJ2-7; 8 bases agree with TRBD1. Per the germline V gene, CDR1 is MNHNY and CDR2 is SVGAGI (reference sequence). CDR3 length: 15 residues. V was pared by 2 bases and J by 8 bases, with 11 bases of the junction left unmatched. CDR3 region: CASSYPQGAKPQQYF. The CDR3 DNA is TGTGCCAGCAGTTACCCCCAGGGGGCGAAGCCTCAGCAGTACTTC.

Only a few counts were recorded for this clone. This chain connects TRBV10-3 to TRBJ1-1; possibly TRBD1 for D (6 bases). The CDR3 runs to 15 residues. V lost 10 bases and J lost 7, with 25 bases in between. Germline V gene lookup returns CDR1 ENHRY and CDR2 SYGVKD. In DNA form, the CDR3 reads TGTGCCAGCAGCCGCAAACCTACAGGGTGGGTTGAAGCTTTCTTT. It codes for CASSRKPTGWVEAFF.